One and the same sample provided the 13 T cell receptor beta chains below, sequenced in a study of OX40 agonist ivuxolimab in advanced cancers. Profiling relied on immunoSEQ multiplex PCR, and the TCRdb table lists in-frame clones only, not all of them. The table shows some 50,000 clones, with approximately 87% occurring only once. The specimen comprised CD4+ or CD8+ T cells sorted from blood, sampled in a trial of the OX40 agonist ivuxolimab. The source is an adult with an advanced solid tumor such as melanoma, head and neck, liver or kidney cancer.

The chain has TRBV7-6 and TRBJ1-2, with 7 bases identical to TRBD1. V shed 4 bases, J shed 0 bases, and the junction held 5 bases outside the gene matches. From germline, CDR1 is SGHVS and CDR2 FNYEAQ. This CDR3 comprises 15 residues. In DNA form, the CDR3 reads TGTGCCAGCAGCTCAGATGGACAGGCTAACTATGGCTACACCTTC. Its translation: CASSSDGQANYGYTF.

V and J are TRBV5-5 and TRBJ2-7, with 7 bases matching TRBD1. The CDR3 runs to 15 residues. The V segment lost 3 bases and the J segment 6 bases; nucleotides outside the gene matches: 12. The germline CDR1 and CDR2 sequences are SGHKS and YYEKEE (reference sequence). This CDR3 reads CASSSFLGQVGEQYF. Here the CDR3 DNA reads TGTGCCAGCAGCTCCTTCCTTGGACAGGTAGGCGAGCAGTACTTC.

The chain links TRBV7-2 to TRBJ2-3; the match to TRBD2 covers 11 bases. The V segment lost 5 bases and the J segment 2 bases; nucleotides outside the gene matches: 9. The CDR3 extends over 17 amino acids. The germline V gene has CDR1 SGHTA and CDR2 FQGNSA. CDR3 nucleotides: TGTGCCAGCAGCATAAGGCTAGCGGGGGGCCCCACAGATACGCAGTATTTT. This translates into CASSIRLAGGPTDTQYF.

The gene calls are TRBV13 and TRBJ2-2; 8 nucleotides align to TRBD2. The CDR3 has 16 residues. V lost 4 bases, J lost 2 bases, and 6 bases stayed unmatched. Per the germline V gene, CDR1 is PRHDT and CDR2 is FYEKMQ (reference sequence). CDR3 protein: CASSYQRGRNTGELFF. DNA of the CDR3: TGTGCCAGCAGCTATCAGCGGGGGAGAAACACCGGGGAGCTGTTTTTT.

This clone showed up just a few times. This chain joins TRBV2 and TRBJ1-2, with 7 nucleotides matching TRBD1. The CDR3 is 14 residues long. The germline gives CDR1 SNHLY, CDR2 FYNNEI. Trimming took 4 bases from V and 4 from J; bases not matched to a gene: 6. CDR3 nucleotides: TGTGCCAGCAGTGCTTTAGGGGGCGGCTATGGCTACACCTTC. Its translation: CASSALGGGYGYTF.

This clone has only a few counts. V gene TRBV5-5 combines with J gene TRBJ2-2, with 8 bases lining up with TRBD1. Germline CDR1 reads SGHKS; CDR2 reads YYEKEE (reference sequence). Germline trimming cut 4 bases from V and 1 base from J; bases unmatched to any gene: 6. This CDR3 spans 16 amino acids. The CDR3 loop reads CASSRGQAQNTGELFF. The CDR3, as DNA: TGTGCCAGCAGCCGGGGACAGGCCCAGAACACCGGGGAGCTGTTTTTT.

The chain uses TRBV5-6 and TRBJ2-7; 10 bases map to TRBD1. The CDR3 extends over 14 amino acids. Trimming cost V 4 bases and J 5 bases; bases outside gene matches: 6. Germline V gene lookup returns CDR1 SGHDT and CDR2 YYEEEE. This CDR3 reads CASSSTGTGDEQYF. For the CDR3, the DNA is TGTGCCAGCAGCAGTACCGGGACAGGGGACGAGCAGTACTTC.

This clone was seen only a few times. The gene calls are TRBV27 and TRBJ1-1, with D possibly being TRBD1 (5 bases). The CDR3 consists of 11 residues. Germline CDR1 reads MNHEY; CDR2 reads SMNVEV (reference sequence). V lost 6 bases and J lost 7, with 9 bases in between. The CDR3 region is CASRSGNEAFF. Here the CDR3 DNA reads TGTGCCAGCAGATCAGGGAATGAAGCTTTCTTT.

This clone has just one count. The chain links TRBV23-1 to TRBJ2-1, with D hard to call. TRBV23-1 is an open reading frame, and its role is uncertain. This CDR3 comprises 11 residues. V was shortened by 8 bases and J by 2 bases, with 4 bases between the two germline ends. In nucleotides, the CDR3 is TGCGCCAGCCTAACCTACAATGAGCAGTTCTTC. Amino acids: CASLTYNEQFF.

This clone was counted between two and nine times. An end of the junction does not agree with germline; a read error may underlie this. This chain uses TRBV16 with TRBJ2-4; a weak D match, TRBD2 (6 bases). Germline V gene sequence: CDR1 KGHSY, CDR2 FQNENV. The CDR3 has 12 amino acids. The chain's CDR3 is CASSHTGLQAAF. CDR3 bases: TGTGCCAGCAGCCATACGGGACTCCAGGCCGCCTTC.

The genes are TRBV4-1 and TRBJ2-7; 11 nucleotides align to TRBD2. The CDR3 runs 15 residues. The ends lost 6 bases at V and 5 bases at J; junction bases unmatched: 9. Germline CDR1 is MGHRA and CDR2 is YSYEKL. CDR3: CASRLMTSGAHEQYF. The CDR3 DNA sequence: TGCGCCAGCAGACTTATGACTAGCGGGGCACACGAGCAGTACTTC.

The chain couples TRBV9 to TRBJ1-5; D perhaps matches TRBD1 (6 bases). Germline V gene data show CDR1 as SGDLS and CDR2 as YYNGEE. The CDR3 is 18 residues long. V was cut by 5 bases and J by 3 bases, with 24 bases left in between. Here the CDR3 DNA reads TGTGCCAGCAGAATAGAGAGGTTCGGGCAGGGGAACAATCAGCCCCAGCATTTT. This codes for CASRIERFGQGNNQPQHF.

This CDR3 is CASSLGVGVRPLHF. The CDR3 nucleotides are TGTGCCAGCAGCTTAGGAGTAGGCGTGCGACCCCTCCACTTT. The gene calls are TRBV5-6 and TRBJ1-6; D ambiguous. The CDR3 consists of 14 residues. Trimming cost V 2 bases and J 12 bases, with 15 bases left between them. Germline lookup yields CDR1 SGHDT and CDR2 YYEEEE.